This T cell receptor beta chain emerged from a study of blood T cell repertoires in COVID-19. Study-wide background: Material from acute and convalescent COVID-19 was sourced from the United States, Italy and Spain. The analysed material was cDNA or gDNA that came from T cells, B-cell-depleted T cells, or PBMCs.

CDR3 size: 15 residues. Trimming left V 0 bases short and J 11 bases short, with 20 bases between. The germline gives CDR1 SGHNT, CDR2 YYREEE (reference sequence). Per the study methods: Estimated nucleated cell counts came from reference gene primer amplification. The method was immunoSEQ multiplex PCR; TCRdb's version includes in-frame clones alone and lacks a portion of them. Clonal size and the V and J genes are those of that table, whereas D and trimming came from the DNA. The table includes roughly 160,000 clones, 70% to 90% detected once. The V and J genes are TRBV5-4 and TRBJ1-2, with D possibly TRBD1 on 6 matching bases. This receptor was obtained from a man in his sixties with acute or convalescent COVID-19. Sequencing used peripheral blood. CDR3 sequence: CASSLALGAMLRYTF. The CDR3 DNA reads TGTGCCAGCAGCTTGGCCCTGGGGGCTATGCTTCGGTACACCTTC. Full variable domain (rest looked up from reference TRBV5-4 and TRBJ1-2): ETGVTQSPTHLIKTRGQQVTLRCSSQSGHNTVSWYQQALGQGPQFIFQYYREEENGRGNFPPRFSGLQFPNYSSELNVNALELDDSALYLCASSLALGAMLRYTFGSGTRLTVV.